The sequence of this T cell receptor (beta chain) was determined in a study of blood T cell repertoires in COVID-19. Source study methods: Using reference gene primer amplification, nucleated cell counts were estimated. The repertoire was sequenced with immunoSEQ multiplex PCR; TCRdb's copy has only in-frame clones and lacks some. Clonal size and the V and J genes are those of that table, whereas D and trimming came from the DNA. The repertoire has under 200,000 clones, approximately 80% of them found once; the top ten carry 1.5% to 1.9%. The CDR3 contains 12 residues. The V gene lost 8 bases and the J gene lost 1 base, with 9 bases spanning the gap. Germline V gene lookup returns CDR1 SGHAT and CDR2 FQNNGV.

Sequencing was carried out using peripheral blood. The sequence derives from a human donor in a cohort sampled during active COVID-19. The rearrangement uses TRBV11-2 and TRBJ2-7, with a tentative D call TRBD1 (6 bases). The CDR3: CASLGQSYEQYF. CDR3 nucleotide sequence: TGTGCCAGCTTAGGACAGTCCTACGAGCAGTACTTC.